This T cell receptor beta chain stems from a study of T-cell reconstitution after alpha-beta-depleted transplantation in children. V gave up 5 bases and J gave up 5 bases, with 21 bases separating them. The germline CDR1 and CDR2 sequences are SEHNR and FQNEAQ (reference sequence). CDR3 length equals 16 residues. Whole-study results and caveats: When one year had passed after transplant, most T-cell counts and diversity came from newly produced T cells. Day-60 TCRbeta diversity that was high in some patients was derived from surviving recipient T cells and thymic progenitors. Several hundred expanded graft clones reportedly were the source of alpha-beta T cells about two months after transplant.

It was with unique molecular identifiers that the TCRbeta library was prepared. From the PCR reads, TCRdb called clonotypes with MiXCR, one entry per CDR3 protein. The table records 250,000 to 300,000 distinct CDR3 sequences, about 7.3% of them present only once. This clonotype appeared many times. Its antigen is currently unknown. The rearrangement links TRBV7-9 to TRBJ2-5; D tentatively reads TRBD1 or TRBD2 (5 bases each). The TCR sequence derives from a female patient between 2 and 15 years old who had a stem cell transplant for Fanconi anemia, so the T cells may come from the graft donor. The input for sequencing was peripheral blood, taken 360 days after TCRalphabeta/CD19-depleted stem cell transplant. As DNA, the CDR3 is TGTGCCAGCAGCACACCGGGACCGCCTTGGAGGGAGACCCAGTACTTC. Its translation: CASSTPGPPWRETQYF.